This T cell receptor beta chain was documented in a study of blood T cell repertoires in COVID-19. Study in general: Sources were T cells, B-cell-depleted T cells, or PBMCs; the material itself was cDNA or gDNA.

Recovery meant two consecutive negative NP/OP PCR tests, professional clearance, or resolved symptoms. This CDR3 contains 14 residues. The germline gives CDR1 SGHRS, CDR2 YFSETQ. Only in-frame clones appear in the TCRdb table, and some are missing; sequencing was by immunoSEQ multiplex PCR. This sample carries 320,000 or so clones, approximately 91% of them seen once, and the ten largest clones take around 4.8%. Of note for this clone: The junction departs from the called germline gene at one end, perhaps through a read error.

The TCR sequence derives from a man aged 55 to 70 who had recovered from COVID-19. The J gene is TRBJ2-1, the V gene TRBV5-1, with 8 nucleotides matching TRBD1. The sequenced sample consisted of PBMCs or T cells enriched from blood (not recorded which). In DNA form, the CDR3 reads TGCGCCACCAGCTCAGGGGGCACGGGAGATGAGCAGTTCTTC. Translating it yields CATSSGGTGDEQFF.